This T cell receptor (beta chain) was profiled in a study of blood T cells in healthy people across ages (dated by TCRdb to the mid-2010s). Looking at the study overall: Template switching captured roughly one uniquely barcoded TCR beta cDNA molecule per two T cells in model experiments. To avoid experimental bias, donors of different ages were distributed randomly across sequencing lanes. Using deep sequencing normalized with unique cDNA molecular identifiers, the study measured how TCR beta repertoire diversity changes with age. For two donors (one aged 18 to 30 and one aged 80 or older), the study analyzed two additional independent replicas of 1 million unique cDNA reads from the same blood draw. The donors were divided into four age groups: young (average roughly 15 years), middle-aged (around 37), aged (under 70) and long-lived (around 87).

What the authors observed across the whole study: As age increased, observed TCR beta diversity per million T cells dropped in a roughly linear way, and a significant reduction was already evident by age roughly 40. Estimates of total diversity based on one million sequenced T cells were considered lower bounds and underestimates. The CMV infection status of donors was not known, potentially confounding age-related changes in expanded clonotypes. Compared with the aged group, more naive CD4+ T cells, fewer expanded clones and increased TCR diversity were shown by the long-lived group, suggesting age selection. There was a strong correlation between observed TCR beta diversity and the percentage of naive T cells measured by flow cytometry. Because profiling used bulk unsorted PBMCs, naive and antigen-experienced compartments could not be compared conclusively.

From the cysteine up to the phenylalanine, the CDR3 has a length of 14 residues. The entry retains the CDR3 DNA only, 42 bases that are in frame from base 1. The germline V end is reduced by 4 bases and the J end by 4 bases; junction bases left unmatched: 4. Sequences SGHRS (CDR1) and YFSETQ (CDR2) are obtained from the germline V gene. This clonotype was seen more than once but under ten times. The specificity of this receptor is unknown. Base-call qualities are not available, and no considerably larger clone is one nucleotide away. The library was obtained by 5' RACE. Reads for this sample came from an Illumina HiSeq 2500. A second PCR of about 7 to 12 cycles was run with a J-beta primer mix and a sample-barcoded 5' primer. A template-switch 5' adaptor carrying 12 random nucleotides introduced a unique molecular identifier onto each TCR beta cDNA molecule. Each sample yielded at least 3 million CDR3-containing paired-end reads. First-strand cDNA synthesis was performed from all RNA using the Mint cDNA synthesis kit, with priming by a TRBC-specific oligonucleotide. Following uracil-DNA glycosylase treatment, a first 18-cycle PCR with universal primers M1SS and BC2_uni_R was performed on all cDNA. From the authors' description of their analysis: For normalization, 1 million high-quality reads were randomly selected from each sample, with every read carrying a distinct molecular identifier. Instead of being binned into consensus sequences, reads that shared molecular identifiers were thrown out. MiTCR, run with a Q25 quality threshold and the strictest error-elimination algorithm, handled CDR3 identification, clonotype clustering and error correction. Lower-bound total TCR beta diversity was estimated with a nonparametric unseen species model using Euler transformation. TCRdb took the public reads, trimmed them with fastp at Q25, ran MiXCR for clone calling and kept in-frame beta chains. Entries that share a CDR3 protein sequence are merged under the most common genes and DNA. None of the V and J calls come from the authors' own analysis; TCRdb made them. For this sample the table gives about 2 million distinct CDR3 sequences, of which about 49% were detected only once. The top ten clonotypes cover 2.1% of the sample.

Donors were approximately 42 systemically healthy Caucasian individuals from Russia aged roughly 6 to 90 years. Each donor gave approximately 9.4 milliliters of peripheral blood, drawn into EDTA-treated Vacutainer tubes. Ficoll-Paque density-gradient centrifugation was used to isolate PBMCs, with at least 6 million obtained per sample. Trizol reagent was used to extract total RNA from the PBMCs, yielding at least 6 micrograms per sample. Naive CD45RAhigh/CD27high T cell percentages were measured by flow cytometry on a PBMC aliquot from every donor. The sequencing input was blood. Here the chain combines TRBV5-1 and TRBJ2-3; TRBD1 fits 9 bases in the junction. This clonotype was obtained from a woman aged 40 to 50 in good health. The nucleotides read TGCGCCAGCAGCCGAACAGGGGGCGCAGATACGCAGTATTTT. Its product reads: CASSRTGGADTQYF. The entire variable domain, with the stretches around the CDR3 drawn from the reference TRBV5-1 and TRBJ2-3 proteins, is KAGVTQTPRYLIKTRGQQVTLSCSPISGHRSVSWYQQTPGQGLQFLFEYFSETQRNKGNFPGRFSGRQFSNSRSEMNVSTLELGDSALYLCASSRTGGADTQYFGPGTRLTVL.